The 10 T cell receptor beta chains reported below all come from one sample, sequenced in a study of blood T cell repertoires in COVID-19. TCRdb keeps only in-frame clones here, not all; method: immunoSEQ multiplex PCR. This table has some 520,000 clones, 80% to 90% appearing once. The sample taken for sequencing was peripheral blood. All receptors come from a man between 18 and 35 years old with COVID-19, enrolled during active disease.

V usage is TRBV19 and J usage is TRBJ2-3; D is undetermined. The V gene's germline CDR1 is LNHDA and CDR2 SQIVND (reference sequence). The CDR3 is 15 amino acids. The V and J ends lost 3 bases and 0 bases respectively, with 10 bases between them. CDR3 region: CASSIAGPSTDTQYF. In nucleotides, the CDR3 is TGTGCCAGTAGTATCGCTGGCCCGAGCACAGATACGCAGTATTTT.

The chain has TRBV4-1 and TRBJ1-1; D perhaps matches TRBD1 (6 bases). CDR1 and CDR2 (germline): MGHRA, YSYEKL. This CDR3 region has 15 residues. V lost 1 base to trimming and J lost 4 bases, with 13 bases between them. The CDR3 loop is CASSQGTGIGTEAFF. The DNA of the CDR3 is TGCGCCAGCAGCCAAGGTACAGGGATCGGCACTGAAGCTTTCTTT.

This chain connects TRBV25-1 to TRBJ1-1, with a tentative D call TRBD1 (6 bases). The germline V and J ends were trimmed by 3 bases and 0 bases, with 17 bases remaining between them. Germline loops: CDR1 MGHDK, CDR2 SYGVNS. This CDR3 region has 17 residues. The DNA of the CDR3 is TGTGCCAGCAGTGAGATAGCAGGGGAGGGGATGAACACTGAAGCTTTCTTT. Its translation: CASSEIAGEGMNTEAFF.

The chain has TRBV5-4 and TRBJ1-2; no clear D. CDR1 and CDR2 (germline): SGHNT, YYREEE (reference sequence). The ends were cut back, 3 bases at V and 1 base at J, with 19 bases in the middle. This CDR3 has 17 residues. The CDR3 coding sequence is TGTGCCAGCAGCTCACCCGGCGAAGGAGGCCTTAACTATGGCTACACCTTC. It specifies CASSSPGEGGLNYGYTF.

V usage is TRBV9 and J usage is TRBJ2-1; perhaps TRBD2 as D (7 bases). Germline V lookup: CDR1 SGDLS, CDR2 YYNGEE. Trimming took 4 bases from V and 7 from J, leaving 15 bases between them. CDR3 length: 14 amino acids. As DNA, the CDR3 is TGTGCCAGCAGCTATGGGGGGCGGGAGAATGAGCAGTTCTTC. Translating it yields CASSYGGRENEQFF.

This clone appeared a single time. This rearrangement joins TRBV6-7 to TRBJ1-5; the match to TRBD1 covers 7 bases. TRBV6-7 is recorded as an ORF, its role being uncertain. The CDR3 has 20 residues. The V and J ends lost 0 bases and 0 bases, in that order; junction bases with no gene match: 14. Here the CDR3 reads CASSYSTGKFSAHSNQPQHF. CDR3 DNA: TGTGCCAGCAGTTACTCGACAGGGAAGTTTTCAGCGCATAGCAATCAGCCCCAGCATTTT.

This chain joins TRBV19 and TRBJ2-3, with 9 bases that match TRBD2. The germline CDR1 and CDR2 sequences are LNHDA and SQIVND (reference sequence). The length of the CDR3 is 16 residues. Losses at the gene ends were 3 bases for V and 1 base for J; bases not matched to a gene: 5. This CDR3 reads CASSIRREGGTDTQYF. DNA for the CDR3: TGTGCCAGTAGTATCCGGCGGGAGGGGGGCACAGATACGCAGTATTTT. The variable domain in full, completed from reference TRBV19 and TRBJ2-3, reads DGGITQSPKYLFRKEGQNVTLSCEQNLNHDAMYWYRQDPGQGLRLIYYSQIVNDFQKGDIAEGYSVSREKKESFPLTVTSAQKNPTAFYLCASSIRREGGTDTQYFGPGTRLTVL.

The rearrangement joins TRBV18 to TRBJ1-3; D unclear. CDR3 length: 14 amino acids. The germline V gene encodes CDR1 KGHSH and CDR2 LQKENI. Trimming removed 3 bases at V and 3 bases at J, with 9 bases between. This CDR3 reads CASSPEGSGNTIYF. The CDR3 coding sequence is TGTGCCAGCTCACCTGAGGGAAGTGGAAACACCATATATTTT.

Note on this clone: One junction end disagrees with the germline gene, perhaps due to a read error. The chain carries TRBV29-1 and TRBJ2-2; D remains ambiguous. Germline V gives CDR1 SQVTM, CDR2 ANQGSEA. This CDR3 comprises 12 residues. This CDR3 is CSVTENPGELFF. DNA of the CDR3: TGCAGCGTCACGGAGAACCCCGGGGAGCTGTTTTTT.

This chain joins TRBV12-5 and TRBJ2-1; no clear D gene. The V and J ends lost 3 bases and 8 bases respectively, with 8 bases between them. Per the germline V gene, CDR1 is LGHNT and CDR2 is FRNRAP. There are 12 residues in the CDR3. The CDR3 nucleotides read TGTGCTAGTGGTTTTAATTCGGATGAGCAGTTCTTC. Residues: CASGFNSDEQFF.